These 10 T cell receptor beta chains were sequenced from one sample in a study of CD8+CD57+ T cells in acquired aplastic anemia. TCR beta VDJ and CDR3 profiling used genomic DNA as template. Each CDR3 protein gets one entry after TCRdb re-called the reads with MiXCR. The sample carries around 250,000 distinct CDR3 sequences, roughly three fifths recorded once. The sample comprised sorted CD4+, CD8+, or CD8+CD57+ T cells (not recorded which) from PBMCs. These receptors were taken from a human donor with severe aplastic anemia or a healthy control (not recorded which).

The V call is TRBV24-1, the J call TRBJ2-2; D may correspond to TRBD1 or TRBD2 (5 bases each). Trimming took off 4 bases at V and 1 base at J, with 18 bases between the two ends. This CDR3 is 18 amino acids long. CDR1 and CDR2 (germline): KGHDR, SFDVKD. CDR3: CATSDKGRLEKNTGELFF. In DNA form, the CDR3 reads TGTGCCACCAGTGACAAGGGACGGCTCGAAAAGAACACCGGGGAGCTGTTTTTT.

The chain is built from TRBV5-1 and TRBJ2-1, with D unclear. Trimming took off 4 bases at V and 10 bases at J, with 12 bases between the two ends. There are 12 residues in the CDR3. Germline assignment: CDR1 SGHRS and CDR2 YFSETQ. In nucleotides, the CDR3 is TGCGCCAGCAGCCAGGAAGGTTACGAGCAGTTCTTC. Its translation is CASSQEGYEQFF.

The table lists this clonotype with a few counts. This sequence joins TRBV25-1 and TRBJ1-4; perhaps TRBD1 as D (6 bases). The CDR3 totals 14 residues. The germline V and J ends were trimmed by 6 bases and 5 bases, with 13 bases remaining between them. The germline V gene has CDR1 MGHDK and CDR2 SYGVNS. CDR3 nucleotide sequence: TGTGCCAGCAGGGACAACGGACAGAATGAAAAACTGTTTTTT. Protein product: CASRDNGQNEKLFF.

This clonotype was counted many times. V gene TRBV5-1 combines with J gene TRBJ2-7; 8 bases map to TRBD1. Trimming at V came to 0 bases and at J to 2 bases, leaving 10 bases not matched to a gene. The CDR3 covers 17 residues. Germline values: CDR1 SGHRS, CDR2 YFSETQ. CDR3 protein: CASSLVRDRPSTYEQYF. CDR3 in DNA: TGCGCCAGCAGCTTGGTCCGGGACAGGCCCTCTACCTACGAGCAGTACTTC.

In DNA form, the CDR3 reads TGTGCCAGCCTTCGGACACAAAACACTGAAGCTTTCTTT. It is translated as CASLRTQNTEAFF. The chain links TRBV6-5 to TRBJ1-1, with D perhaps TRBD1 (5 bases). The CDR3 is 13 amino acids. CDR1 MNHEY and CDR2 SVGAGI come from the germline V gene. Trimming removed 8 bases at V and 2 bases at J, with 12 bases between.

J is TRBJ1-2 and V is TRBV19; weak D call: TRBD1 (5 bases). Trimming stripped 6 bases from V and 4 bases from J, with 15 bases between. CDR1 is LNHDA, CDR2 SQIVND, per germline (reference sequence). The CDR3 has 14 residues. CDR3 nucleotide sequence: TGTGCCAGTAGCTCGGACAACCGACCCTATGGCTACACCTTC. This translates into CASSSDNRPYGYTF.

In this sample, this clonotype turned up a few times. The chain combines TRBV27 with TRBJ1-5; D gene uncertain. V lost 3 bases, J lost 2 bases, and 11 bases lay in between. This CDR3 region has 15 residues. Looked up from germline, CDR1 is MNHEY and CDR2 is SMNVEV (reference sequence). CDR3 coding DNA: TGTGCCAGCAGTTTTGAAGGGCAGGGCAATCAGCCCCAGCATTTT. Its translation: CASSFEGQGNQPQHF.

The chain couples TRBV6-6 to TRBJ1-3; TRBD1 matches at 8 bases. The CDR3 is made up of 14 amino acids. J was trimmed by 1 base and V by 6 bases; bases with no gene match: 2. In germline, CDR1 is MNHNY, CDR2 SVGAGI (reference sequence). The CDR3 spells CASRYRGSGNTIYF. As DNA, the CDR3 is TGTGCCAGCAGGTACAGGGGGTCTGGAAACACCATATATTTT.

The chain couples TRBV5-6 to TRBJ1-3; D remains ambiguous. Per germline, CDR1 SGHDT and CDR2 YYEEEE. The CDR3 covers 14 residues. V shed 0 bases and J shed 3 bases, with 7 bases lying between them. CDR3 nucleotide sequence: TGTGCCAGCAGCTTGGTGGGTCTTGGAAACACCATATATTTT. Encoded protein: CASSLVGLGNTIYF.

The rearrangement uses TRBV7-3 and TRBJ2-7; 9 nucleotides line up with TRBD1. Germline CDR1 reads SGHTA; CDR2 reads FQGTGA. The CDR3 extends over 15 amino acids. V was clipped by 0 bases and J by 6 bases; unmatched bases: 6. CDR3 amino acids: CASSLTGTGIREQYF. CDR3 coding DNA: TGTGCCAGCAGCTTAACCGGGACAGGGATTCGCGAGCAGTACTTC.